One and the same sample provided the 32 T cell receptor beta chains below, sequenced in a study of blood T cell repertoires in COVID-19. The method was immunoSEQ multiplex PCR; TCRdb's version includes in-frame clones alone and lacks a portion of them. The sample yields 150,000 or so clones, about four fifths seen once. The sequenced material came from peripheral blood. These receptors came from a human donor with acute or convalescent COVID-19. The donor label of this sample is uncertain.

The rearrangement joins TRBV6-5 to TRBJ1-5, with 7 bases aligning to TRBD1. The CDR3 sequence is 14 residues long. The V gene end was trimmed by 6 bases and the J gene end by 7 bases; junction bases not matched to a gene: 9. Germline V gene lookup returns CDR1 MNHEY and CDR2 SVGAGI. The CDR3 DNA reads TGTGCCAGCAGACCACAGGGGATAGAACAGCCCCAGCATTTT. Translating it yields CASRPQGIEQPQHF.

This clone was recorded once. V is TRBV5-1 and J is TRBJ1-1; the D is unclear. From germline, CDR1 is SGHRS and CDR2 YFSETQ. The V gene lost 4 bases and the J gene lost 4 bases, with 20 bases spanning the gap. The CDR3 has 16 residues. The CDR3 nucleotides read TGCGCCAGCAGCACCGGCCGGACCGGGGAGAGCACTGAAGCTTTCTTT. This encodes CASSTGRTGESTEAFF.

The chain joins TRBV6-5 to TRBJ1-2; 7 bases match TRBD1. Germline V gene sequence: CDR1 MNHEY, CDR2 SVGAGI. Germline trimming cut 6 bases from V and 2 bases from J; bases unmatched to any gene: 6. This CDR3 has 14 residues. The CDR3 loop reads CASSPGQWNYGYTF. CDR3 coding DNA: TGTGCCAGCAGCCCGGGACAGTGGAACTATGGCTACACCTTC.

The chain employs TRBV29-1 and TRBJ1-4; perhaps TRBD1 as D (5 bases). Trimming left V 5 bases short and J 8 bases short, with 18 bases between. The CDR3 has 14 amino acids. CDR1 and CDR2 from the germline V gene are SQVTM and ANQGSEA. The DNA of the CDR3 is TGCAGCGTTCAGGCGGGGGGGTCTGGGGAAAAACTGTTTTTT. It specifies CSVQAGGSGEKLFF.

This clone was counted between two and nine times. This likely comes from a read error, as the CDR3 has no conserved phenylalanine or tryptophan at its end. The limits of the CDR3 on the DNA are not certain, so only TCRdb's listed CDR3 is given. V and J are TRBV5-1 and TRBJ2-3; TRBD2, the D gene given by the table, was not confirmed from the DNA. The CDR3 region is 12 residues in length, termini included. The germline gives CDR1 SGHRS, CDR2 YFSETQ. CDR3 protein: CASSRRGTNTPL.

This clone was picked up one time. This chain connects TRBV2 to TRBJ2-6, with a weak D call TRBD2 (5 bases). The CDR3 is made up of 15 amino acids. Trimming cost V 10 bases and J 4 bases, with 17 bases left between them. Germline V gene lookup returns CDR1 SNHLY and CDR2 FYNNEI. The CDR3 reads CATSRDSGGANVLTF. CDR3 DNA: TGTGCCACTTCCCGGGATTCTGGAGGGGCCAACGTCCTGACTTTC.

This clone has just one count. The rearrangement joins TRBV30 to TRBJ2-1; 8 bases are shared with TRBD2. V lost 3 bases, J lost 2 bases, and 9 bases stayed unmatched. The germline CDR1 and CDR2 sequences are GTSNPN and SVGIG (reference sequence). The CDR3 loop spans 16 amino acids. The DNA for the CDR3 is TGTGCCTGGAGGCCCCAGATAGCGGGGCCCTACAATGAGCAGTTCTTC. This encodes CAWRPQIAGPYNEQFF.

This rearrangement joins TRBV5-4 to TRBJ1-4; possibly TRBD1 for D (5 bases). V gave up 8 bases and J gave up 5 bases, with 13 bases separating them. This CDR3 has 13 amino acids. Per the germline V gene, CDR1 is SGHNT and CDR2 is YYREEE (reference sequence). CDR3 bases: TGTGCCAGTAGGCCAGGGCTAAATGAAAAACTGTTTTTT. It specifies CASRPGLNEKLFF.

The J gene is TRBJ1-1, the V gene TRBV12-3 or TRBV12-4; unclear D gene. V lost 7 bases to trimming and J lost 0 bases, with 6 bases between them. The CDR3 length is 12 residues. The CDR3 is CASMGVNTEAFF. The DNA for the CDR3 is TGTGCCAGCATGGGCGTGAACACTGAAGCTTTCTTT.

This clone has more than one count but fewer than ten. The chain has TRBV29-1 and TRBJ1-3, with 7 nucleotides matching TRBD1. The CDR3 has 11 residues. Germline V CDR1 and CDR2: SQVTM, ANQGSEA. V shed 7 bases and J 6 bases; nucleotides not matched to a gene: 3. CDR3 sequence reads: CSADRENTIYF. DNA of the CDR3: TGCAGCGCCGACAGGGAAAACACCATATATTTT. Full variable domain (remainder filled in from reference TRBV29-1 and TRBJ1-3): SAVISQKPSRDICQRGTSLTIQCQVDSQVTMMFWYRQQPGQSLTLIATANQGSEATYESGFVIDKFPISRPNLTFSTLTVSNMSPEDSSIYLCSADRENTIYFGEGSWLTVV.

This clone was observed once. The V and J genes are TRBV4-2 and TRBJ1-2; 9 nucleotides agree with TRBD1. V lost 3 bases, J lost 3 bases, and 5 bases stayed unmatched. The CDR3 is 15 amino acids. The V gene's germline CDR1 is LGHNA and CDR2 YNFKEQ. The CDR3 sequence is CASSHRDRDHYGYTF. The CDR3 DNA follows: TGTGCCAGCAGCCACCGGGACAGGGATCACTATGGCTACACCTTC.

The chain carries TRBV6-5 and TRBJ1-6; 8 nucleotides align to TRBD1. This CDR3 is 16 amino acids long. Germline V CDR1 and CDR2: MNHEY, SVGAGI. J gave up 7 bases and V 0 bases, and 5 bases lay outside the gene matches. The CDR3 sequence is CASSYSGQEGNSPLHF. The DNA for the CDR3 is TGTGCCAGCAGTTACTCGGGACAGGAAGGAAATTCACCCCTCCACTTT.

The chain uses TRBV5-6 and TRBJ2-7; D gene ambiguous. Trimming shortened V by 0 bases and J by 2 bases, and 6 bases separated the two germline ends. Germline-derived CDR1 and CDR2 are SGHDT and YYEEEE. This CDR3 has 13 amino acids. The DNA of the CDR3 is TGTGCCAGCAGCTTGGTTCCCGCCTACGAGCAGTACTTC. Translating gives CASSLVPAYEQYF.

The chain uses TRBV4-1 and TRBJ1-6; 8 nucleotides align to TRBD1. With V trimmed by 1 base and J by 6 bases, 14 bases remained unmatched. The CDR3 covers 19 residues. Germline CDR1 and CDR2: MGHRA and YSYEKL. The CDR3 sequence is CASSQAGTGVYGANSPLHF. As DNA, the CDR3 is TGCGCCAGCAGCCAAGCAGGGACAGGAGTTTACGGGGCTAATTCACCCCTCCACTTT.

The rearrangement uses TRBV4-3 and TRBJ2-3, with unresolved D. Germline loops: CDR1 LGHNA, CDR2 YSLEER. Trimming removed 0 bases at V and 5 bases at J, with 6 bases between. The length of the CDR3 is 13 residues. The CDR3 sequence is CASSQDTGDTQYF. The CDR3 DNA reads as TGCGCCAGCAGCCAAGATACGGGAGATACGCAGTATTTT.

This chain links TRBV6-5 with TRBJ1-1; the D is unclear. Trimming stripped 11 bases from V and 4 bases from J, with 17 bases between. Germline CDR1 MNHEY, CDR2 SVGAGI. The CDR3 spans 13 residues. The chain's CDR3 is CAGRESKGTEAFF. The CDR3 DNA reads TGTGCCGGCCGGGAAAGTAAGGGCACTGAAGCTTTCTTT.

CDR3 in DNA: TGTGCCAGCAGTGAAAGTAGGAACAGGGGAGGTCAGCCCCAGCATTTT. Its translation is CASSESRNRGGQPQHF. The chain links TRBV6-1 to TRBJ1-5; TRBD1 agrees at 7 bases. Germline V lookup: CDR1 MNHNS, CDR2 SASEGT. This CDR3 comprises 16 residues. V lost 2 bases and J lost 6; bases outside the gene matches: 10.

The chain links TRBV4-3 to TRBJ1-2, with D possibly TRBD1 on 5 matching bases. The CDR3 runs 15 residues. CDR1 LGHNA and CDR2 YSLEER come from the germline V gene. V lost 2 bases to trimming and J lost 4 bases, with 14 bases between them. The CDR3 protein is CASSQPTGGTYGYTF. CDR3 bases: TGCGCCAGCAGCCAACCCACGGGGGGAACCTATGGCTACACCTTC.

The genes are TRBV30 and TRBJ2-3, with 9 bases aligning to TRBD2. Losses at the gene ends were 3 bases for V and 0 bases for J; bases not matched to a gene: 4. Germline lookup yields CDR1 GTSNPN and CDR2 SVGIG (reference sequence). The length of the CDR3 is 15 residues. CDR3 region: CAWSPLAGSTDTQYF. Written as DNA, the CDR3 is TGTGCCTGGAGCCCCCTAGCGGGGAGCACAGATACGCAGTATTTT.

The chain is built from TRBV6-1 and TRBJ1-2, with TRBD1 matching over 8 bases. Unmatched junction bases numbered 4, after V lost 2 bases and J lost 8 bases. Looked up from germline, CDR1 is MNHNS and CDR2 is SASEGT. The CDR3 totals 13 residues. The CDR3 spells CASSETDRVGYTF. The CDR3, as DNA: TGTGCCAGCAGTGAAACGGACAGGGTCGGCTACACCTTC.

The genes are TRBV11-2 and TRBJ2-7; TRBD1 might be the D (6 bases). V was trimmed by 6 bases and J by 1 base, leaving 13 bases between them. In germline, CDR1 is SGHAT, CDR2 FQNNGV. CDR3 length: 14 amino acids. The CDR3 loop reads CASSTGIRSYEQYF. DNA of the CDR3: TGTGCCAGCAGTACAGGGATTAGGTCCTACGAGCAGTACTTC.

The chain uses TRBV7-3 and TRBJ1-4, with D possibly TRBD1 on 5 matching bases. CDR3 size: 14 residues. Germline V gene data show CDR1 as SGHTA and CDR2 as FQGTGA. Trimming took off 3 bases at V and 6 bases at J, with 11 bases between the two ends. CDR3 DNA sequence: TGTGCCAGCAGCTTGTGGCCGGGGGATGAAAAACTGTTTTTT. Protein sequence: CASSLWPGDEKLFF. Combining the CDR3 with reference TRBV7-3 and TRBJ1-4 gives the whole variable domain GAGVSQTPSNKVTEKGKYVELRCDPISGHTALYWYRQSLGQGPEFLIYFQGTGAADDSGLPNDRFFAVRPEGSVSTLKIQRTERGDSAVYLCASSLWPGDEKLFFGSGTQLSVL.

V and J are TRBV15 and TRBJ2-2; 11 nucleotides align to TRBD2. CDR1 is LNHNV, CDR2 YYDKDF, per germline (reference sequence). The CDR3 runs to 17 residues. The V segment lost 6 bases and the J segment 2 bases; nucleotides outside the gene matches: 8. CDR3 nucleotides: TGTGCCACCAGACTCCTCACTAGCGGGGGTAACACCGGGGAGCTGTTTTTT. This codes for CATRLLTSGGNTGELFF.

This chain links TRBV28 with TRBJ2-3; 10 positions agree with TRBD2. With V trimmed by 4 bases and J by 4 bases, 5 bases remained unmatched. The CDR3 consists of 15 residues. Germline V gene sequence: CDR1 MDHEN, CDR2 SYDVKM. The CDR3 loop reads CASSYGAGGADTQYF. CDR3 coding DNA: TGTGCCAGCAGTTATGGAGCGGGGGGGGCAGATACGCAGTATTTT.

The gene calls are TRBV6-2 or TRBV6-3 and TRBJ1-1; D call uncertain. V lost 4 bases to trimming and J lost 4 bases, with 19 bases between them. Germline-derived CDR1 and CDR2 are MNHEY and SVGEGT. This CDR3 comprises 16 residues. CDR3 region: CASSFSARGLFTEAFF. In DNA form, the CDR3 reads TGTGCCAGCAGTTTCTCGGCCAGAGGGCTGTTCACTGAAGCTTTCTTT.

To note about this clone: Germline is not matched at one junction end, which may reflect a read error. V gene TRBV7-2 combines with J gene TRBJ2-7; D gene ambiguous. This CDR3 has 14 amino acids. Germline-derived CDR1 and CDR2 are SGHTA and FQGNSA. Written as DNA, the CDR3 is TGTGCCAGCACCTTATCCCAGTTTTCCTACGAGCAGTACTTC. Its protein is CASTLSQFSYEQYF.

The chain links TRBV10-1 to TRBJ2-7; TRBD2 might be the D (5 bases). Germline lookup yields CDR1 WNHNN and CDR2 SYGVQD (reference sequence). V gave up 7 bases and J gave up 7 bases, with 17 bases separating them. The CDR3 is 13 residues long. As DNA, the CDR3 is TGCGCCAGCACCCCCCGGGGTGGGAGTGAGCAGTACTTC. It translates to CASTPRGGSEQYF.

This chain joins TRBV12-5 and TRBJ1-3, with a tentative D call TRBD1 (6 bases). V was pared by 1 base and J by 3 bases, with 7 bases between. Germline CDR1 LGHNT, CDR2 FRNRAP. The CDR3 spans 14 residues. As DNA, the CDR3 is TGTGCTAGTGGTTTGGGACAGGATGGAAACACCATATATTTT. Residues: CASGLGQDGNTIYF.

This clone was detected a few times. The chain employs TRBV29-1 and TRBJ2-3, with TRBD2 identical over 10 bases. Germline CDR1 SQVTM, CDR2 ANQGSEA. The V gene end was trimmed by 4 bases and the J gene end by 6 bases; junction bases not matched to a gene: 7. The CDR3 loop spans 14 amino acids. CDR3: CSVARSTSGDTQYF. DNA for the CDR3: TGCAGCGTTGCGAGGTCGACTAGCGGGGATACGCAGTATTTT.

The chain is built from TRBV27 and TRBJ2-7; D possibly corresponds to TRBD1 (6 bases). Per germline, CDR1 MNHEY and CDR2 SMNVEV (reference sequence). The CDR3 spans 14 residues. The V gene lost 3 bases and the J gene lost 5 bases, with 14 bases spanning the gap. The CDR3, as DNA: TGTGCCAGCAGTTTTACCCGGACAGCCCACGAGCAGTACTTC. Translating gives CASSFTRTAHEQYF.

The chain joins TRBV19 to TRBJ1-1; 10 positions agree with TRBD1. This CDR3 has 14 residues. From germline, CDR1 is LNHDA and CDR2 SQIVND (reference sequence). V was clipped by 9 bases and J by 4 bases; unmatched bases: 8. Here the CDR3 reads CASRDRGGSTEAFF. In nucleotides, the CDR3 is TGTGCCAGCCGGGACAGGGGAGGAAGCACTGAAGCTTTCTTT.

This chain joins TRBV6-5 and TRBJ1-1; the match to TRBD1 covers 8 bases. The V gene's germline CDR1 is MNHEY and CDR2 SVGAGI. The CDR3 covers 15 residues. Germline trimming cut 4 bases from V and 5 bases from J; bases unmatched to any gene: 9. The CDR3 here is CASSWGQGAQTEAFF. The CDR3 coding sequence is TGTGCCAGCAGTTGGGGGCAGGGGGCGCAAACTGAAGCTTTCTTT.